This TCR beta chain was found in a study of T cells in Graves' hyperthyroidism and ophthalmopathy. Study-wide findings and caveats: Ophthalmopathy was separated from stable hyperthyroidism by a 13 V-J model. Blood also held most thyroid clonotypes expanded beyond 0.001.

A word on this clonotype: Its target is unknown.

Amplified TCR beta CDR3 regions derived from RNA transcripts. The study used the HTBI primer set for a first-round RT-PCR of the TCR CDR3. TCRdb redid the calling of the multiplex PCR reads with MiXCR, one entry per CDR3 protein. The sample contains approximately 510,000 distinct CDR3 sequences, less than 25% of which appear only once. V shed 6 bases and J 3 bases; nucleotides not matched to a gene: 7. This CDR3 is 13 amino acids long. Per germline, CDR1 SQVTM and CDR2 ANQGSEA. Among the patients, aged 18 to 65, hyperthyroidism was newly diagnosed and had lasted under 2 months. Input material: blood. The chain joins TRBV29-1 to TRBJ2-5, with 7 bases matching TRBD1. The clonotype was recovered from a man aged 18 to 29 with Graves' hyperthyroidism. The CDR3 DNA is TGCAGCGTACAAGGGGGCAGAGAAGAGACCCAGTACTTC. Its translation: CSVQGGREETQYF.